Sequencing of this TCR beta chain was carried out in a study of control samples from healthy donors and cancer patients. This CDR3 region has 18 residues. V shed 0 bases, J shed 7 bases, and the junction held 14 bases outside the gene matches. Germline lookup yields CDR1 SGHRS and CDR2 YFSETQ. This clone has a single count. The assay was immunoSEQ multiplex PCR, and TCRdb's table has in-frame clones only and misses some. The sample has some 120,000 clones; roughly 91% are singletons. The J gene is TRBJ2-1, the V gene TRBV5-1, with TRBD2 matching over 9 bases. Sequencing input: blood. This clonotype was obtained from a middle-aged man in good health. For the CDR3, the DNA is TGCGCCAGCAGCTTGGCCGGGTTTGGCGGGGGGGCCGGGAATGAGCAGTTCTTC. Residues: CASSLAGFGGGAGNEQFF.